This T cell receptor (beta chain) was captured in a study of T cell changes during pregnancy in multiple sclerosis. CDR3 size: 16 residues. Germline V gene lookup returns CDR1 LNHNV and CDR2 YYDKDF (reference sequence). Trimming removed 7 bases from V and 0 bases from J, with 15 bases in between. Profiled with immunoSEQ multiplex PCR; TCRdb holds only in-frame clones, not every one. Of about 60,000 clones listed, around 90% are singletons. The specimen was peripheral blood, collected in the third trimester of pregnancy. The genes are TRBV15 and TRBJ2-2; no definite D call. This clonotype was obtained from a female donor in good health, enrolled as a control in a pregnancy study. The CDR3 DNA is TGTGCCACCACCTCCTTTTGGCAGACGAACACCGGGGAGCTGTTTTTT. It encodes CATTSFWQTNTGELFF. The whole variable domain, remainder taken from reference TRBV15 and TRBJ2-2, is DAMVIQNPRYQVTQFGKPVTLSCSQTLNHNVMYWYQQKSSQAPKLLFHYYDKDFNNEADTPDNFQSRRPNTSFCFLDIRSPGLGDTAMYLCATTSFWQTNTGELFFGEGSRLTVL.